Listed below are T cell receptor beta chains from one sample, sequenced in a study of T cell responses to AZD1222 COVID-19 vaccine. Measured with immunoSEQ multiplex PCR; TCRdb has only the in-frame clones, and not every one. The sample carries tens of thousands of clones, 90% to 95% recorded once. The starting material was peripheral blood, obtained 28 days after the second AZD1222 dose. The receptor set was obtained from an adult who received the AZD1222 COVID-19 vaccine. Each CDR3 is given with its conserved first and last residue. The order of the fields is V gene, J gene, clone size, CDR3 protein. Clone sizes are given selectively: once, few, many, or a class where the clone is expanded.

>TRBV27|TRBJ1-1|once
CASSLWQGGTEAFF
>TRBV5-6|TRBJ1-4|-
CASSSGQGIWEKLFF
>TRBV6-1|TRBJ1-6|-
CASSETWRGNSPLHF
>TRBV6-4|TRBJ2-3|-
CASSDSGGAADTQYF
>TRBV5-8|TRBJ2-2|-
CASSLGVNTGELFF
>TRBV5-1|TRBJ2-1|-
CASSWDGQGRRQFF
>TRBV4-3|TRBJ2-6|-
CASSQDWRGRQSSGANVLTF
>TRBV3-1/TRBV3-2|TRBJ1-4|-
CASSGWDPTNEKLFF
>TRBV5-1|TRBJ1-1|-
CASSLRGINTEAFF
>TRBV21-1|TRBJ1-2|-
CASSKYDRGYGYTF
>TRBV29-1|TRBJ2-2|-
CSVEYDRASGELFF
>TRBV19|TRBJ1-2|-
CASSNGGRGYGYTF
>TRBV11-3|TRBJ1-2|-
CASSLSPGGVYGYTF
>TRBV24-1|TRBJ2-7|-
CATNREQYF
>TRBV7-2|TRBJ2-5|-
CASSTGLADETQYF
>TRBV28|TRBJ2-2|once
CASSLSSPGELFF
>TRBV19|TRBJ1-1|-
CASKIKGEAFF
>TRBV9|TRBJ2-7|-
CASSPRPEGIYEQYF
>TRBV19|TRBJ2-4|-
CASNPGPNNKNIQYF
>TRBV15|TRBJ1-3|-
CATSRDRGPSGNTIYF
>TRBV7-8|TRBJ2-5|once
CASSLRGTAQETQYF